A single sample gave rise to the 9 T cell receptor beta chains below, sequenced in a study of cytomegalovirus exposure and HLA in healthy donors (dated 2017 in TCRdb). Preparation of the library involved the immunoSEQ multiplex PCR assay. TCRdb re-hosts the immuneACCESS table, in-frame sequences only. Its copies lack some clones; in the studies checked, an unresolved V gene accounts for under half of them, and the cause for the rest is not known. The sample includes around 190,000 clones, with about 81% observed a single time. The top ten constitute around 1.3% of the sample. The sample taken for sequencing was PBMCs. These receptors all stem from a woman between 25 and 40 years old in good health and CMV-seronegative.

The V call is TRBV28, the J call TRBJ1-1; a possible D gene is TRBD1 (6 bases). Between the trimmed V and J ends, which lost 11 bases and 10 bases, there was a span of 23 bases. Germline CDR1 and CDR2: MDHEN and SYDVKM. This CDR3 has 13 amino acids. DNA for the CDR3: TGTGCCCTAGCTCTACCGGGGGGCCGGCGAGCTTTCTTT. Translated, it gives CALALPGGRRAFF.

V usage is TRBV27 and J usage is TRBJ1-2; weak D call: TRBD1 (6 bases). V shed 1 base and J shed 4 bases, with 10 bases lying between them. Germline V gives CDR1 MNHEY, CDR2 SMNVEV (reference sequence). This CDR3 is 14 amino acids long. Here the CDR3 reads CASSLLGTSYGYTF. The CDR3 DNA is TGTGCCAGCAGTTTATTAGGGACATCCTATGGCTACACCTTC.

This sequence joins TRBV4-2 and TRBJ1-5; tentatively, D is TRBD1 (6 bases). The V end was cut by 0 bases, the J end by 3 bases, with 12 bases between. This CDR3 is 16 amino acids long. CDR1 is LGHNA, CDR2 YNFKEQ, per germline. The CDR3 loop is CASSQEGAGVNQPQHF. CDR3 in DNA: TGTGCCAGCAGCCAAGAGGGAGCAGGGGTCAATCAGCCCCAGCATTTT.

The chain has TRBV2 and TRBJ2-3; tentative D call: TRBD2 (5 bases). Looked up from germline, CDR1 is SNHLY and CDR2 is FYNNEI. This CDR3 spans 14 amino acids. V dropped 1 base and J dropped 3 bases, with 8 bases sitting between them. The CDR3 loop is CASSEDAGTDTQYF. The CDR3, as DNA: TGTGCCAGCAGTGAAGATGCGGGTACAGATACGCAGTATTTT.

The CDR3 DNA sequence: TGTGCCAGCAGCCAATTTGGGGGCTCAGTGAATGAGCAGTTCTTC. This encodes CASSQFGGSVNEQFF. The rearrangement links TRBV16 to TRBJ2-1; a possible D gene is TRBD1 (6 bases). The CDR3 spans 15 residues. CDR1 is KGHSY and CDR2 is FQNENV in the germline V gene. Deletions cut 1 base from V and 7 bases from J, with 14 bases between.

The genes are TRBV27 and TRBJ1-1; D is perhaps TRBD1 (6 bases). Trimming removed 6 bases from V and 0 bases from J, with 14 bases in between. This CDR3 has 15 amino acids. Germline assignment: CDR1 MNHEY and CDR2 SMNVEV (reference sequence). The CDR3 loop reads CASSTFRTVNTEAFF. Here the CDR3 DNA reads TGTGCCAGCAGCACTTTCAGGACAGTGAACACTGAAGCTTTCTTT.

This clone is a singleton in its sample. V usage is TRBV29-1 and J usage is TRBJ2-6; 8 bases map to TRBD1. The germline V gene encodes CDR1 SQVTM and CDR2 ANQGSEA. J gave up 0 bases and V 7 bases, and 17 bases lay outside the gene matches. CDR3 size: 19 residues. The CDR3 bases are TGCAGCGCCCGACGGCCAAGGGACAGGTCCTCCTCTGGGGCCAACGTCCTGACTTTC. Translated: CSARRPRDRSSSGANVLTF.

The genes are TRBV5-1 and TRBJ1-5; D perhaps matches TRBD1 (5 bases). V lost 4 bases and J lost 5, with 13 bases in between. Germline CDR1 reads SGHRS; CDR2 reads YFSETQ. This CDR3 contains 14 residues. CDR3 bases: TGCGCCAGCAGCCCGGGGACGGGGGATCAGCCCCAGCATTTT. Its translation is CASSPGTGDQPQHF.

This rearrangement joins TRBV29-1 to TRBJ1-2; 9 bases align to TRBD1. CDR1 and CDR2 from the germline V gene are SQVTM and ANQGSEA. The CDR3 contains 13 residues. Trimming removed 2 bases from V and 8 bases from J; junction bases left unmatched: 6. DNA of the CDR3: TGCAGCGTTGAAACGGGACAGGGAGTCGGCTACACCTTC. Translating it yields CSVETGQGVGYTF.